This entry lists 17 T cell receptor beta chains sequenced from one sample in a study of CD8 T cells in ankylosing spondylitis. TCRdb reprocessed the 5' RACE reads with MiXCR, giving one entry per CDR3 protein. The data show 380,000 or so distinct CDR3 sequences, 20% to 25% seen once. Material for sequencing was blood, either unsorted or a sorted T cell fraction (not recorded which). The receptors come from a male donor with ankylosing spondylitis or in good health (not recorded which).

This clonotype was found a few times. The chain couples TRBV18 to TRBJ1-1; D is unresolved. V was cut by 3 bases and J by 0 bases, with 8 bases left in between. Germline-derived CDR1 and CDR2 are KGHSH and LQKENI. The CDR3 has 14 amino acids. The CDR3: CASSPLDLNTEAFF. The CDR3 DNA reads TGTGCCAGCTCACCCTTAGACTTGAACACTGAAGCTTTCTTT.

The chain uses TRBV14 and TRBJ2-3; the D gene is possibly TRBD2 (6 bases). Trimming took off 4 bases at V and 4 bases at J, with 12 bases between the two ends. The CDR3 contains 14 residues. Germline V CDR1 and CDR2: SGHDN, FVKESK. This CDR3 is CASSPGTWADTQYF. The CDR3 nucleotides read TGTGCCAGCAGCCCCGGGACTTGGGCAGATACGCAGTATTTT.

This clonotype has more than one count but fewer than ten. This chain joins TRBV27 and TRBJ2-3; D is uncertain. Germline-derived CDR1 and CDR2 are MNHEY and SMNVEV (reference sequence). The CDR3 is 15 residues long. V was cut by 5 bases and J by 4 bases, with 16 bases left in between. This chain's CDR3 is CASSRVGPTSDTQYF. Here the CDR3 DNA reads TGTGCCAGCAGTCGGGTAGGACCGACATCAGATACGCAGTATTTT.

The chain links TRBV14 to TRBJ2-1; 9 nucleotides align to TRBD2. CDR3 length: 15 amino acids. CDR1 and CDR2 from the germline V gene are SGHDN and FVKESK. J lost 3 bases, V lost 5 bases, and 5 bases had no gene match. This chain's CDR3 is CASSAGLAFYNEQFF. The CDR3 nucleotides read TGTGCCAGCAGCGCCGGACTAGCGTTCTACAATGAGCAGTTCTTC.

This sequence joins TRBV25-1 and TRBJ2-7; 8 nucleotides agree with TRBD1. The CDR3 runs to 18 residues. The germline CDR1 and CDR2 sequences are MGHDK and SYGVNS. With 6 bases clipped from V and 0 bases from J, the junction kept 16 bases outside the gene matches. The CDR3 DNA reads TGTGCCAGCAGAGACGGGACAGGCCCCGGGGAACTCTCCTACGAGCAGTACTTC. Protein: CASRDGTGPGELSYEQYF.

At least ten counts were recorded for this clonotype. This chain joins TRBV12-3 or TRBV12-4 and TRBJ2-3; D unresolved. CDR3 size: 14 residues. The germline V and J ends were trimmed by 2 bases and 2 bases, with 8 bases remaining between them. CDR3 sequence (DNA): TGTGCCAGCAGTTTAACCGAATCCACAGATACGCAGTATTTT. Protein: CASSLTESTDTQYF.

This clonotype has more than one count but fewer than ten. The chain carries TRBV13 and TRBJ2-5; 9 bases line up with TRBD2. V dropped 4 bases and J dropped 3; count of bases not matched to a gene: 9. Germline V CDR1 and CDR2: PRHDT, FYEKMQ (reference sequence). CDR3 length: 16 amino acids. This CDR3 is CASSSGVIAGEETQYF. As DNA, the CDR3 is TGTGCCAGCAGCTCTGGGGTGATAGCGGGGGAAGAGACCCAGTACTTC.

This rearrangement joins TRBV12-3 or TRBV12-4 to TRBJ1-1, with a tentative D call TRBD1 (5 bases). The V end lost 8 bases, the J end lost 4 bases, and 14 bases lay between the germline ends. This CDR3 is 13 amino acids long. CDR3 sequence reads: CASAPWGGTEAFF. In nucleotides, the CDR3 is TGTGCCAGCGCCCCCTGGGGGGGCACTGAAGCTTTCTTT.

This rearrangement joins TRBV4-1 to TRBJ2-1, with a possible D match to TRBD2 (7 bases). The V end was cut by 1 base, the J end by 3 bases, with 16 bases between. Germline V gene data show CDR1 as MGHRA and CDR2 as YSYEKL. The CDR3 covers 17 residues. The CDR3 sequence: CASSQVSDGGLYNEQFF. The DNA for the CDR3 is TGCGCCAGCAGCCAAGTCTCAGACGGGGGGCTCTACAATGAGCAGTTCTTC.

J is TRBJ2-5 and V is TRBV15; D is possibly TRBD2 (5 bases). Germline values: CDR1 LNHNV, CDR2 YYDKDF (reference sequence). The CDR3 is 14 residues long. The germline V and J ends were trimmed by 0 bases and 4 bases, with 9 bases remaining between them. CDR3 sequence (DNA): TGTGCCACCAGCAGAGATCGGGAAGGAGAGACCCAGTACTTC. Amino acids: CATSRDREGETQYF.

The chain combines TRBV2 with TRBJ2-1; D is unclear. Germline CDR1 reads SNHLY; CDR2 reads FYNNEI. V dropped 6 bases and J dropped 8 bases, with 11 bases sitting between them. The CDR3 has 12 amino acids. CDR3 region: CASSSRDDEQFF. CDR3 in DNA: TGTGCCAGCAGCTCCCGAGACGATGAGCAGTTCTTC. The full variable domain, in which reference TRBV2 and TRBJ2-1 provide the parts outside the CDR3, is EPEVTQTPSHQVTQMGQEVILRCVPISNHLYFYWYRQILGQKVEFLVSFYNNEISEKSEIFDDQFSVERPDGSNFTLKIRSTKLEDSAMYFCASSSRDDEQFFGPGTRLTVL.

The chain employs TRBV12-3 or TRBV12-4 and TRBJ2-3; a weak D match, TRBD1 (5 bases). The length of the CDR3 is 15 residues. The germline V and J ends were trimmed by 8 bases and 2 bases, with 17 bases remaining between them. Here the CDR3 DNA reads TGTGCCAGCGGCCGAGAACAGGCCAACACAGATACGCAGTATTTT. It codes for CASGREQANTDTQYF.

In its sample, this clonotype was seen a few times. The V call is TRBV11-2, the J call TRBJ2-5, with D perhaps matching TRBD2 (5 bases). The V end lost 4 bases, the J end lost 5 bases, and 11 bases lay between the germline ends. CDR1 and CDR2 (germline): SGHAT, FQNNGV. The CDR3 sequence is 13 residues long. The CDR3 loop is CASSSEATETQYF. CDR3 DNA: TGTGCCAGCAGCTCGGAGGCCACCGAGACCCAGTACTTC. Combining the CDR3 with reference TRBV11-2 and TRBJ2-5 gives the whole variable domain EAGVAQSPRYKIIEKRQSVAFWCNPISGHATLYWYQQILGQGPKLLIQFQNNGVVDDSQLPKDRFSAERLKGVDSTLKIQPAKLEDSAVYLCASSSEATETQYFGPGTRLLVL.

This chain uses TRBV27 with TRBJ2-1; 9 positions match TRBD1. This CDR3 region has 15 residues. The germline V gene has CDR1 MNHEY and CDR2 SMNVEV (reference sequence). The V gene end was trimmed by 11 bases and the J gene end by 10 bases; junction bases not matched to a gene: 18. For the CDR3, the DNA is TGTGCCGGGGTCTATCTGGACAGGGGTATGGCAGAGCAGTTCTTC. Its translation is CAGVYLDRGMAEQFF.

The V call is TRBV11-2, the J call TRBJ2-1; D gene ambiguous. The length of the CDR3 is 14 residues. V lost 4 bases and J lost 10, with 17 bases in between. CDR1 is SGHAT and CDR2 is FQNNGV in the germline V gene. The CDR3 region is CASSSANKSPEQFF. As DNA, the CDR3 is TGTGCCAGCAGCTCCGCGAACAAGAGCCCAGAGCAGTTCTTC.

The chain couples TRBV11-2 to TRBJ2-2; 10 positions agree with TRBD1. Germline V gene lookup returns CDR1 SGHAT and CDR2 FQNNGV. This CDR3 region has 15 residues. Losses at the gene ends were 5 bases for V and 7 bases for J; bases not matched to a gene: 7. The CDR3 sequence: CASSLGTGVFGELFF. Here the CDR3 DNA reads TGTGCCAGCAGCCTTGGGACAGGGGTTTTCGGGGAGCTGTTTTTT.

This chain connects TRBV6-1 to TRBJ2-3, with TRBD1 as a possible D gene (6 bases). The CDR3 runs to 14 residues. Trimming shortened V by 4 bases and J by 4 bases, and 12 bases separated the two germline ends. The germline V gene has CDR1 MNHNS and CDR2 SASEGT. CDR3 in amino acids: CASSVPQGSDTQYF. CDR3 nucleotides: TGTGCCAGCAGTGTTCCACAGGGATCAGATACGCAGTATTTT.